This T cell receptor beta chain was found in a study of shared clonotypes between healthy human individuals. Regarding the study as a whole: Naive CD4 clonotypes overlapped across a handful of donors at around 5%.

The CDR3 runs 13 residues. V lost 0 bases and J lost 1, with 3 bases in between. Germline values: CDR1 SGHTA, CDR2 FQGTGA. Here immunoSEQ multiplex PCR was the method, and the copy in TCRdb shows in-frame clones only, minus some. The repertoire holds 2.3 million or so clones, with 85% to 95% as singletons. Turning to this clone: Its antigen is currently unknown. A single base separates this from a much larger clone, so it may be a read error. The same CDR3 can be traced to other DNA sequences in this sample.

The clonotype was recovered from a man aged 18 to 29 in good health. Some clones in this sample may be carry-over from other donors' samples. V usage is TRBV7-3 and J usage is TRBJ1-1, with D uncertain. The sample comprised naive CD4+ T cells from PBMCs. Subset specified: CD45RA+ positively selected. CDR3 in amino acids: CASSLTGNTEAFF. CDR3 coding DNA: TGTGCCAGCAGCTTAACTGGGAACACTGAAGCTTTCTTT.